This T cell receptor beta chain was profiled in a study of T-cell memory formation after mild COVID-19. Constant-segment-primed 5'RACE gave TCR alpha and TCR beta cDNA libraries with sample barcodes and UMIs. Via MiXCR, TCRdb re-called the 5' RACE reads, giving one row per CDR3 protein. Among 270,000 or so distinct CDR3 sequences listed, over 15% were seen once. Concerning this clonotype: What it binds is unknown.

Study observations and caveats: Clones that contracted from day 15 to 85 were balanced CD4/CD8, while later expanders leaned CD4+.

Trimming removed 3 bases from V and 5 bases from J; junction bases left unmatched: 3. CDR3 length equals 14 residues. CDR1 and CDR2 (germline): KGHDR, SFDVKD. The material sequenced was PBMCs or a T cell subset sorted from them (not recorded which). The receptor was isolated from a man aged 18-30 years who had mild COVID-19 (a few samples of this study predate the infection). Cell type and time point are not known. This sequence joins TRBV24-1 and TRBJ2-5; 9 bases line up with TRBD2. The CDR3 nucleotides are TGTGCCACCAGTGATCGAAGCGGGGGGGAGACCCAGTACTTC. It encodes CATSDRSGGETQYF.